This TCR beta chain is from a study of blood T cell repertoires in COVID-19. Study-wide background: The study drew acute and convalescent COVID-19 samples from the United States, Italy and Spain.

This CDR3 has 15 amino acids. Per the germline V gene, CDR1 is MNHEY and CDR2 is SVGAGI. J was trimmed by 1 base and V by 8 bases; bases with no gene match: 8. Per the study methods: Reference gene primer amplification in the assay estimated nucleated cell counts. Sequenced by immunoSEQ multiplex PCR; TCRdb stores in-frame clones only, minus some. V and J calls and clone size come straight from that table; D and trimming were deduced from the DNA. This table has 150,000 to 200,000 clones, approximately 90% appearing once. The specimen sequenced was peripheral blood. The chain uses TRBV6-5 and TRBJ2-7, with 10 bases fitting TRBD1. This receptor was taken from a man in his sixties or seventies with active or convalescent COVID-19. The DNA for the CDR3 is TGTGCCAGCGGCCGGGACAGGGGACGGTCCTACGAGCAGTACTTC. The encoded protein is CASGRDRGRSYEQYF.